These T cell receptor beta chains were read from a single sample in a study of blood T cell repertoires in COVID-19. TCRdb's copy holds only in-frame clones and misses some; the assay was immunoSEQ multiplex PCR. The sample shows 200,000 to 300,000 clones, 86% of them seen only once. The source material was peripheral blood. These receptors were collected from an elderly woman with COVID-19, enrolled during active disease. The conserved cysteine and the conserved F or W are not part of the CDR3 here.

v_call	j_call	cdr3_aa
TRBV2	TRBJ2-1	ASTTSVYEQF
TRBV18	TRBJ2-3	ASSPLAGGVTDTQY
TRBV7-9	TRBJ1-3	ASSLERYSGNTIY
TRBV5-1	TRBJ1-2	ASSTDFYGYT
TRBV30	TRBJ2-1	AWSSGGEQF
TRBV5-1	TRBJ1-6	ASSLESGGITPLH
TRBV21-1	TRBJ1-1	ASSATLRGPMNTEAF
TRBV5-1	TRBJ1-6	ASSLDRGANSPLH
TRBV5-1	TRBJ1-6	ASSLAGDSPLH
TRBV5-1	TRBJ1-1	ASSSVGVNTEAF
TRBV7-2	TRBJ2-1	ASSISGGFDEQF
TRBV6-4	TRBJ1-5	ASSDRNQPQH
TRBV7-2	TRBJ2-5	ASSSRETQY
TRBV30	TRBJ2-3	AWSPSGGTDTQY
TRBV6-5	TRBJ1-1	ASSYLGGTEAF
TRBV29-1	TRBJ1-2	SVNEGPYGYT
TRBV5-1	TRBJ1-4	ASQIGTGREKLF
TRBV10-1	TRBJ1-5	ASRPTRGRGQPQH
TRBV3-1/TRBV3-2	TRBJ1-2	ASSHVSTDYGYT
TRBV7-2	TRBJ2-3	ASSLDGSGSTDTQY
TRBV28	TRBJ1-2	ASSPGYGYT
TRBV28	TRBJ1-5	ATRGASGGLSNQPQH
TRBV30	TRBJ1-4	AWSTHRGVSEKLF
TRBV6-5	TRBJ1-2	ASSAGTGLSGYT
TRBV5-4	TRBJ2-4	ASSSEGAVKNIQY
TRBV28	TRBJ1-1	ASSDSDRGRPEAF
TRBV6-4	TRBJ2-3	ASSAGLAVGDTQY
TRBV6-5	TRBJ2-2	ASNYGDANTGELF
TRBV10-3	TRBJ1-1	ASGSLNTEAF
TRBV6-2/TRBV6-3	TRBJ2-3	ASSQTRGTDTQY
TRBV15	TRBJ1-1	ATSRLGQGGSTEAF
TRBV19	TRBJ2-3	ASKPRAGWEDTQY
TRBV28	TRBJ1-3	ASSPAESLGGNTIY
TRBV19	TRBJ1-1	ASDSGSTNTEAF
TRBV10-3	TRBJ1-1	AIRDRTMNTEAF
TRBV15	TRBJ2-1	ATSRGVGGYNEQF
TRBV5-1	TRBJ2-5	ASSLVGGYQETQY
TRBV18	TRBJ1-2	ASSPTPGQGAFYGYT
TRBV19	TRBJ1-5	ASRKGFLEPQH
TRBV19	TRBJ1-1	ASSFQGMNTEAF
TRBV5-4	TRBJ2-5	ASSLGGRTQETQY
TRBV7-9	TRBJ1-4	ASSGTVATNEKLF
TRBV5-8	TRBJ1-5	ASSLGTGNQPQH
TRBV19	TRBJ2-2	ASSSPGTGITGELF